This is a list of T cell receptor beta chains from one sample in a study of blood T cell repertoires in COVID-19. Method: immunoSEQ multiplex PCR; TCRdb's copy keeps in-frame clones and lacks some. The sample yields about 89,000 clones, roughly 80% seen once. The sequenced sample was peripheral blood. These TCRs come from a human donor in a cohort sampled during active COVID-19. The CDR3 runs from the conserved cysteine through the conserved F or W. The order of the fields is J gene, V gene, D gene, clone size, CDR3 protein, CDR3 DNA. A D gene is named only where the DNA matches it firmly. Where a row states a size, it is once, few, many or the class of an expanded clone; other rows omit it.

j_call: TRBJ2-2; v_call: TRBV4-2; d_call: NA; clone_size: NA; cdr3_aa: CASSRRTSTSSNTGELFF; cdr3_nt: TGTGCCAGCAGCCGCCGGACATCTACCAGCTCGAACACCGGGGAGCTGTTTTTT
j_call: TRBJ2-3; v_call: TRBV11-1; d_call: NA; clone_size: NA; cdr3_aa: CASSLLGANTDTQYF; cdr3_nt: TGTGCCAGCAGCTTACTAGGGGCAAACACAGATACGCAGTATTTT
j_call: TRBJ2-7; v_call: TRBV5-4; d_call: NA; clone_size: once; cdr3_aa: CASSLGDFSYEQYF; cdr3_nt: TGTGCCAGCAGCTTGGGCGATTTTTCCTACGAGCAGTACTTC
j_call: TRBJ1-4; v_call: TRBV5-1; d_call: NA; clone_size: NA; cdr3_aa: CASSSVQGVREKLFF; cdr3_nt: TGCGCCAGCAGCTCGGTGCAGGGTGTGCGGGAAAAACTGTTTTTT
j_call: TRBJ1-4; v_call: TRBV5-6; d_call: TRBD1; clone_size: few; cdr3_aa: CASSLTGVSAEKLFF; cdr3_nt: TGTGCCAGCAGCCTGACAGGGGTTTCGGCTGAAAAACTGTTTTTT
j_call: TRBJ2-7; v_call: TRBV6-6; d_call: NA; clone_size: NA; cdr3_aa: CASLRSGDSYYEQYF; cdr3_nt: TGTGCCAGCCTGAGGTCCGGGGACTCGTACTACGAGCAGTACTTC
j_call: TRBJ1-6; v_call: TRBV5-4; d_call: TRBD1; clone_size: NA; cdr3_aa: CASSLSDRGRGSLHF; cdr3_nt: TGTGCCAGCAGCCTGTCGGACAGGGGGCGCGGGTCCCTCCACTTT
j_call: TRBJ1-1; v_call: TRBV10-1; d_call: TRBD1; clone_size: NA; cdr3_aa: CASKGGMNTEAFF; cdr3_nt: TGCGCCAGCAAAGGGGGCATGAACACTGAAGCTTTCTTT
j_call: TRBJ2-7; v_call: TRBV7-2; d_call: NA; clone_size: NA; cdr3_aa: CASSPRTLAYEQYF; cdr3_nt: TGTGCCAGCAGCCCACGGACTCTGGCCTACGAGCAGTACTTC
j_call: TRBJ1-2; v_call: TRBV18; d_call: NA; clone_size: NA; cdr3_aa: CASSVSGYGYTF; cdr3_nt: TGTGCCAGCTCCGTCTCAGGGTATGGCTACACCTTC
j_call: TRBJ2-5; v_call: TRBV3-1/TRBV3-2; d_call: TRBD2; clone_size: once; cdr3_aa: CASSQGALAGQETQYF; cdr3_nt: TGTGCCAGCAGCCAGGGGGCCCTAGCGGGACAAGAGACCCAGTACTTC
j_call: TRBJ1-3; v_call: TRBV18; d_call: NA; clone_size: NA; cdr3_aa: CASSPIRDKGKLSGNTIYF; cdr3_nt: TGTGCCAGCTCACCAATCCGGGACAAGGGGAAACTATCTGGAAACACCATATATTTT
j_call: TRBJ2-5; v_call: TRBV7-9; d_call: TRBD1; clone_size: NA; cdr3_aa: CASSWGQDSIQETQYF; cdr3_nt: TGTGCCAGCAGCTGGGGACAGGACTCTATTCAAGAGACCCAGTACTTC
j_call: TRBJ2-7; v_call: TRBV10-3; d_call: NA; clone_size: many; cdr3_aa: CAISRHGGDYEQYF; cdr3_nt: TGTGCCATCAGTCGACATGGAGGGGACTACGAGCAGTACTTC
j_call: TRBJ1-6; v_call: TRBV11-2; d_call: NA; clone_size: few; cdr3_aa: CASSLGPNSPLHF; cdr3_nt: TGTGCCAGCAGCTTGGGGCCTAATTCACCCCTCCACTTT
j_call: TRBJ1-2; v_call: TRBV19; d_call: TRBD1; clone_size: NA; cdr3_aa: CASSIAAGGYGYTF; cdr3_nt: TGTGCCAGTAGTATCGCGGCAGGGGGCTATGGCTACACCTTC
j_call: TRBJ1-3; v_call: TRBV9; d_call: TRBD1; clone_size: NA; cdr3_aa: CASSVDRGSGNTIYF; cdr3_nt: TGTGCCAGCAGCGTTGACAGGGGGTCTGGAAACACCATATATTTT
j_call: TRBJ1-5; v_call: TRBV3-1/TRBV3-2; d_call: TRBD1; clone_size: few; cdr3_aa: CASSQTGGEGQPQHF; cdr3_nt: TGTGCCAGCAGCCAAACAGGGGGCGAGGGACAGCCCCAGCATTTT
j_call: TRBJ2-5; v_call: TRBV30; d_call: TRBD1; clone_size: NA; cdr3_aa: CASGGTGDQETQYF; cdr3_nt: TGTGCCTCCGGCGGGACAGGGGACCAAGAGACCCAGTACTTC
j_call: TRBJ2-7; v_call: TRBV5-6; d_call: NA; clone_size: NA; cdr3_aa: CASSLQVGPGLYEQYF; cdr3_nt: TGTGCCAGCAGCTTGCAAGTGGGGCCAGGTCTCTACGAGCAGTACTTC
j_call: TRBJ2-7; v_call: TRBV18; d_call: NA; clone_size: few; cdr3_aa: CASSVQATYEQYF; cdr3_nt: TGTGCCAGCTCAGTGCAGGCCACCTACGAGCAGTACTTC
j_call: TRBJ1-4; v_call: TRBV29-1; d_call: TRBD1; clone_size: many; cdr3_aa: CSVTGGGGTNEKLFF; cdr3_nt: TGCAGCGTAACAGGGGGCGGAGGAACTAATGAAAAACTGTTTTTT
j_call: TRBJ2-3; v_call: TRBV28; d_call: TRBD2; clone_size: NA; cdr3_aa: CASSLGLAGGTDTQYF; cdr3_nt: TGTGCCAGCAGTTTGGGACTAGCGGGAGGGACAGATACGCAGTATTTT
j_call: TRBJ1-5; v_call: TRBV19; d_call: NA; clone_size: NA; cdr3_aa: CASTPGPYNQPQHF; cdr3_nt: TGTGCCAGCACCCCGGGTCCCTATAATCAGCCCCAGCATTTT
j_call: TRBJ1-2; v_call: TRBV19; d_call: NA; clone_size: NA; cdr3_aa: CASSPGRVVGGYTF; cdr3_nt: TGTGCCAGTAGCCCCGGCAGGGTTGTAGGGGGCTACACCTTC
j_call: TRBJ2-7; v_call: TRBV2; d_call: TRBD1; clone_size: NA; cdr3_aa: CASRGTGGTTYEQYF; cdr3_nt: TGTGCCAGCAGAGGCACAGGGGGTACTACCTACGAGCAGTACTTC
j_call: TRBJ2-2; v_call: TRBV29-1; d_call: NA; clone_size: NA; cdr3_aa: CSVEGQGNTGELFF; cdr3_nt: TGCAGCGTTGAGGGCCAGGGTAACACCGGGGAGCTGTTTTTT